This T cell receptor (beta chain) was sequenced during a study of blood T cell repertoires in COVID-19. The wider study: Some COVID-19 samples were acute and others convalescent; all came from the United States, Italy and Spain.

Under the authors' procedure: Reference gene primers were amplified, and this amplification served to estimate nucleated cell counts. The assay was immunoSEQ multiplex PCR, and TCRdb's table has in-frame clones only and misses some. V, J and clone size were drawn from that table, and D and trimming were deduced from the DNA. The repertoire holds some 200,000 clones, with more than 75% as singletons. Germline CDR1 reads SGHNT; CDR2 reads YENEEA. CDR3 size: 15 residues. The V gene lost 5 bases and the J gene lost 1 base, with 12 bases spanning the gap. The sequence was obtained from a middle-aged man with active or convalescent COVID-19. This chain links TRBV11-3 with TRBJ2-1, with a possible D match to TRBD2 (6 bases). The sample consisted of peripheral blood. In nucleotides, the CDR3 is TGTGCCAGCAGCCAAACGGGGGATTCCTACAATGAGCAGTTCTTC. Encoded protein: CASSQTGDSYNEQFF.